This T cell receptor beta chain was sequenced for a study of CD8 T cells in ankylosing spondylitis. Study-wide results and limits: Reports of some motif variants in reactive arthritis synovial fluid and blood predate this one. A CD8+ phenotype characterized the disease-linked clones, which were relatively rare in peripheral blood. Significantly higher representation of disease-linked clones was reported for matched ankylosing spondylitis synovial fluid. Ankylosing spondylitis blood appeared to be characterized by a TCR beta motif of roughly eight highly homologous variants.

At least ten counts were recorded for this clonotype. Its antigen is not identified. The length of the CDR3 is 11 residues. CDR1 is SQVTM and CDR2 is ANQGSEA in the germline V gene. The V and J ends lost 4 bases and 1 base respectively, with 4 bases between them. Preparation of TCR beta libraries was done by quantitative 5'-RACE with molecular barcodes. Each CDR3 protein is one row after TCRdb ran MiXCR on the 5' RACE reads. Seen here are some 800,000 distinct CDR3 sequences, roughly 10% observed once, and the top ten hold 0.51%. This TCR was recovered from a male donor with ankylosing spondylitis. The chain is built from TRBV29-1 and TRBJ1-1; no clear D gene. The sample taken for sequencing was blood, either unsorted or a sorted T cell fraction (not recorded which). CDR3 DNA sequence: TGCAGCGTTGTATGGAACACTGAAGCTTTCTTT. Residues: CSVVWNTEAFF.